One and the same sample provided the 13 T cell receptor beta chains below, sequenced in a study of T cells expressing NK-cell markers. From its re-call of the 5' RACE reads, TCRdb lists each CDR3 protein once, without DNA. This listing includes hundreds of thousands of distinct CDR3 sequences. Material: blood T cells: a sorted CD56 or NKG2C T cell subset, CD4+ or CD8+ T cells, or bulk PBMC T cells (not recorded which). The receptors originated from a woman aged 18-70 years in good health.

The chain couples TRBV5-5 to TRBJ2-7; TCRdb's D gene call, TRBD1, goes unchecked for lack of DNA. Germline CDR1 and CDR2: SGHKS and YYEKEE (reference sequence). The CDR3 is made up of 15 amino acids. The CDR3 region is CASSLAGDQRWEQYF.

The CDR3 region is CASSPGLAGGDTDTQYF. V usage is TRBV12-3 or TRBV12-4 and J usage is TRBJ2-3; with no DNA, the TCRdb D assignment of TRBD2 cannot be verified. CDR3 length equals 17 residues.

J is TRBJ1-2 and V is TRBV12-3 or TRBV12-4; the D call of TRBD1 rests on TCRdb alone, since no DNA is present to check it. CDR3 size: 14 residues. Here the CDR3 reads CASSLADRGYGYTF.

The rearrangement uses TRBV29-1 and TRBJ2-3; the D call of TRBD1 rests on TCRdb alone, since no DNA is present to check it. The germline CDR1 and CDR2 sequences are SQVTM and ANQGSEA. The CDR3 runs to 14 residues. CDR3 sequence: CSVDGRGSPDTQYF.

This CDR3 is CASSLWGLAGNSGANVLTF. The J gene is TRBJ2-6, the V gene TRBV28; TCRdb's D gene call, TRBD2, goes unchecked for lack of DNA. Per germline, CDR1 MDHEN and CDR2 SYDVKM. The CDR3 is 19 amino acids.

This chain links TRBV5-1 with TRBJ2-2; TCRdb's D gene call, TRBD2, goes unchecked for lack of DNA. Germline V gene sequence: CDR1 SGHRS, CDR2 YFSETQ. CDR3 length equals 12 residues. The CDR3 protein is CASREGLGELFF.

V and J are TRBV30 and TRBJ1-1. Germline lookup yields CDR1 GTSNPN and CDR2 SVGIG (reference sequence). This CDR3 region has 12 residues. The CDR3 is CACSGDGTEAFF.

V is TRBV7-8 and J is TRBJ1-4. This CDR3 has 16 amino acids. The germline V gene has CDR1 SGHVS and CDR2 FQNEAQ. This CDR3 is CASSIQLPGFNEKLFF.

The V gene is TRBV9, the J gene TRBJ2-1; with no DNA, the TCRdb D assignment of TRBD1 cannot be verified. Per the germline V gene, CDR1 is SGDLS and CDR2 is YYNGEE. This CDR3 has 12 residues. The CDR3 is CASSVDRDEQFF. The full variable domain, completed using reference TRBV9 and TRBJ2-1, is DSGVTQTPKHLITATGQRVTLRCSPRSGDLSVYWYQQSLDQGLQFLIQYYNGEERAKGNILERFSAQQFPDLHSELNLSSLELGDSALYFCASSVDRDEQFFGPGTRLTVL.

The CDR3 reads CSARSRGGPDTQYF. This rearrangement joins TRBV20-1 to TRBJ2-3; TCRdb gives TRBD2 as the D gene, but with no DNA this cannot be confirmed. Germline lookup yields CDR1 DFQATT and CDR2 SNEGSKA (reference sequence). This CDR3 has 14 residues.

The CDR3 spells CSAVPTSGESYNEQFF. The rearrangement uses TRBV20-1 and TRBJ2-1; TCRdb's D call, TRBD2, is unchecked because there is no DNA. Germline CDR1 reads DFQATT; CDR2 reads SNEGSKA (reference sequence). The CDR3 has 16 amino acids.

The chain links TRBV7-2 to TRBJ2-3; TCRdb selects TRBD1, and the lack of DNA leaves this call unchecked. The CDR3 runs to 17 residues. Per germline, CDR1 SGHTA and CDR2 FQGNSA. This CDR3 reads CASSLRGRDRLTDTQYF.

This chain uses TRBV20-1 with TRBJ2-7; the TCRdb D gene call, TRBD1, has no DNA to confirm it. This CDR3 spans 12 amino acids. Germline lookup yields CDR1 DFQATT and CDR2 SNEGSKA (reference sequence). This CDR3 reads CSANPFGYEQYF.